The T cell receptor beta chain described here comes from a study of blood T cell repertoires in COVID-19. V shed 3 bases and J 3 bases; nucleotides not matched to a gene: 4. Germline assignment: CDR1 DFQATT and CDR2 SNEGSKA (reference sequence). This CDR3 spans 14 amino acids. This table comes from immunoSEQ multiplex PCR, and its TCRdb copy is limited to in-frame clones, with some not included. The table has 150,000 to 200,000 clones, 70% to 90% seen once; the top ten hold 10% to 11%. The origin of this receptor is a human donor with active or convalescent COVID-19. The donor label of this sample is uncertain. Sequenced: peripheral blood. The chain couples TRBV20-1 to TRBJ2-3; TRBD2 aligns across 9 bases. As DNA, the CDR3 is TGCAGTGCTAGTCGTAGCGGGGGTACAGATACGCAGTATTTT. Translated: CSASRSGGTDTQYF.